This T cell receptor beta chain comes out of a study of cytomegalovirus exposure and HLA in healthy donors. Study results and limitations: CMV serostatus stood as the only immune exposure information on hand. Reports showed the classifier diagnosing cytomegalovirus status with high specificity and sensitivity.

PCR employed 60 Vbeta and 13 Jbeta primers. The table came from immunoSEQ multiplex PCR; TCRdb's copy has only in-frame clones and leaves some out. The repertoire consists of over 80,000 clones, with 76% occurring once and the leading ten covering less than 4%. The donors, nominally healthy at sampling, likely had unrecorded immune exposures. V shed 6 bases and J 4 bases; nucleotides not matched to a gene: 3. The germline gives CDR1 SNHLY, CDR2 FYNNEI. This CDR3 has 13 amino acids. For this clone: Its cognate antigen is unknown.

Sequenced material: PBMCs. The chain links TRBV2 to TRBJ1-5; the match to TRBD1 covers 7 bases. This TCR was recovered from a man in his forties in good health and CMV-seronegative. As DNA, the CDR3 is TGTGCCAGCAGCGACAGGGCTAATCAGCCCCAGCATTTT. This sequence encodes CASSDRANQPQHF.